Listed here are 21 T cell receptor beta chains from one sample, sequenced in a study of blood T cells in healthy people across ages. Primed by a sample-barcoded 5' primer and a J-beta primer mix, a second PCR proceeded for 7 to 11 cycles. TCRdb used MiXCR to reprocess the 5' RACE reads, holding one entry per CDR3 protein. The table includes more than 800,000 distinct CDR3 sequences, 40% to 55% detected once. Sequencing used blood. The receptors here all came from a woman aged 55-70 years in good health.

This clonotype was recorded a few times. The chain joins TRBV20-1 to TRBJ2-3; 9 nucleotides line up with TRBD1. V was pared by 2 bases and J by 1 base, with 4 bases of the junction left unmatched. This CDR3 contains 15 residues. Per the germline V gene, CDR1 is DFQATT and CDR2 is SNEGSKA (reference sequence). The CDR3 sequence: CSARPGTGRTDTQYF. CDR3 nucleotide sequence: TGCAGTGCTAGACCCGGGACAGGGCGCACAGATACGCAGTATTTT.

This clonotype was observed a few times. V is TRBV20-1 and J is TRBJ2-3; 12 bases match TRBD2. CDR1 is DFQATT and CDR2 is SNEGSKA in the germline V gene (reference sequence). With 1 base clipped from V and 0 bases from J, the junction kept 5 bases outside the gene matches. This CDR3 has 17 residues. CDR3 in DNA: TGCAGTGCTAGAGTCGTCGGACTAGCGGGGAGCACAGATACGCAGTATTTT. It codes for CSARVVGLAGSTDTQYF.

This CDR3 is CASSPLAEGTDTQYF. CDR3 bases: TGTGCCAGCAGCCCGCTAGCGGAGGGCACAGATACGCAGTATTTT. This chain uses TRBV7-9 with TRBJ2-3, with TRBD2 identical over 7 bases. CDR3 length equals 15 residues. Trimming cost V 5 bases and J 1 base; bases outside gene matches: 6. Germline CDR1 and CDR2: SEHNR and FQNEAQ (reference sequence).

This clonotype is a singleton in its sample. The chain recombines TRBV29-1 with TRBJ2-7; 9 bases are shared with TRBD1. CDR1 is SQVTM and CDR2 is ANQGSEA in the germline V gene. Trimming took 4 bases from V and 4 from J; bases not matched to a gene: 8. The CDR3 is made up of 14 amino acids. The DNA for the CDR3 is TGCAGCGTTGGAACGGGACAGGGCCCGTACGAGCAGTACTTC. As protein: CSVGTGQGPYEQYF.

This clonotype was seen a handful of times. The chain carries TRBV15 and TRBJ2-7; D perhaps matches TRBD2 (7 bases). V shed 8 bases and J shed 6 bases, with 17 bases lying between them. Looked up from germline, CDR1 is LNHNV and CDR2 is YYDKDF (reference sequence). The CDR3 covers 13 residues. CDR3 DNA: TGTGCCACCGGGGGGGCATATGTGGGCGAGCAGTACTTC. Protein product: CATGGAYVGEQYF.

This clonotype occurred a few times. The chain uses TRBV6-2 or TRBV6-3 and TRBJ2-3; no definite D call. CDR3 length equals 17 residues. Per germline, CDR1 MNHEY and CDR2 SVGEGT. Trimming cost V 8 bases and J 1 base, with 22 bases left between them. In nucleotides, the CDR3 is TGTGCCAGCGGGATCCGGGTCCTCGGAGTGGGCACAGATACGCAGTATTTT. Protein product: CASGIRVLGVGTDTQYF.

This clonotype has only a few counts. The chain is built from TRBV11-2 and TRBJ2-3; D is perhaps TRBD1 (5 bases). Trimming removed 2 bases from V and 5 bases from J, with 14 bases in between. Germline CDR1 reads SGHAT; CDR2 reads FQNNGV. The CDR3 has 15 amino acids. CDR3 in amino acids: CASSLKAGWGDTQYF. The CDR3 region has the DNA TGTGCCAGCAGCTTAAAGGCAGGGTGGGGAGATACGCAGTATTTT.

This clonotype came up a few times. The J gene is TRBJ2-7, the V gene TRBV2; tentative D call: TRBD2 (6 bases). This CDR3 is built from 14 residues. Germline V gives CDR1 SNHLY, CDR2 FYNNEI. Deletions cut 7 bases from V and 2 bases from J, with 15 bases between. CDR3 protein: CASTSGTGTYEQYF. CDR3 in DNA: TGTGCCAGCACGTCTGGGACTGGAACCTACGAGCAGTACTTC.

This clonotype was seen a handful of times. The chain joins TRBV7-2 to TRBJ2-2; a possible D gene is TRBD2 (7 bases). Trimming shortened V by 5 bases and J by 9 bases, and 16 bases separated the two germline ends. CDR3 length: 14 amino acids. Germline loops: CDR1 SGHTA, CDR2 FQGNSA. CDR3 protein: CASSLEGGSRELFF. CDR3 coding DNA: TGTGCCAGCAGCCTAGAGGGGGGGAGCAGGGAGCTGTTTTTT.

This clonotype was detected only a few times. The chain is built from TRBV9 and TRBJ2-1, with 9 bases lining up with TRBD2. CDR1 SGDLS and CDR2 YYNGEE come from the germline V gene. V lost 2 bases, J lost 9 bases, and 15 bases stayed unmatched. This CDR3 has 17 residues. CDR3 loop: CASSVHLQTSGGGEQFF. In DNA, the CDR3 is TGTGCCAGCAGCGTCCATCTTCAGACTAGCGGAGGCGGTGAGCAGTTCTTC.

The chain has TRBV7-8 and TRBJ1-2; TRBD1 matches at 8 bases. V lost 5 bases and J lost 8; bases outside the gene matches: 16. The CDR3 is made up of 16 amino acids. Germline-derived CDR1 and CDR2 are SGHVS and FQNEAQ. The CDR3 bases are TGTGCCAGCAGCCCTAGTCGGGTGCGACAGGGGATCGGCTACACCTTC. Amino acids: CASSPSRVRQGIGYTF.

This clonotype has more than one count but fewer than ten. The gene calls are TRBV3-1 and TRBJ2-5, with D possibly called TRBD1 or TRBD2 (5 bases each). V was cut by 4 bases and J by 3 bases, with 15 bases left in between. Per germline, CDR1 LGHDT and CDR2 YNNKEL (reference sequence). The CDR3 totals 15 residues. In DNA form, the CDR3 reads TGTGCCAGCAGCCGGGGCGCAGGGACGGAAGAGACCCAGTACTTC. Its protein product is CASSRGAGTEETQYF.

The rearrangement links TRBV27 to TRBJ2-5; 10 positions match TRBD2. Germline loops: CDR1 MNHEY, CDR2 SMNVEV (reference sequence). Unmatched junction bases numbered 15, after V lost 6 bases and J lost 11 bases. This CDR3 is built from 15 residues. CDR3 protein: CASRSLAGAQDEQYF. As DNA, the CDR3 is TGTGCCAGCAGGTCCCTAGCGGGGGCCCAGGATGAGCAGTACTTC.

This clonotype appeared a few times. DNA of the CDR3: TGTGCCAGCAGCCAAGACCCCGGGACTAGTGCCTACGAGCAGTACTTC. Translation gives CASSQDPGTSAYEQYF. The chain has TRBV4-2 and TRBJ2-7, with TRBD2 matching over 8 bases. V lost 0 bases, J lost 2 bases, and 6 bases stayed unmatched. CDR3 length equals 16 residues. Per the germline V gene, CDR1 is LGHNA and CDR2 is YNFKEQ.

This clonotype was observed a few times. The chain combines TRBV12-3 or TRBV12-4 with TRBJ2-3; 11 bases fit TRBD2. Unmatched junction bases numbered 5, after V lost 7 bases and J lost 5 bases. CDR3 length: 14 residues. The DNA for the CDR3 is TGTGCCAGCACCTTTGGGACTAGCGGAGATACGCAGTATTTT. Protein sequence: CASTFGTSGDTQYF.

The gene calls are TRBV9 and TRBJ2-3, with D perhaps assigned TRBD1 or TRBD2 (5 bases each). The V and J ends lost 2 bases and 0 bases respectively, with 10 bases between them. The CDR3 runs 15 residues. The V gene's germline CDR1 is SGDLS and CDR2 YYNGEE. The CDR3 sequence is CASSVGTASTDTQYF. CDR3 nucleotides: TGTGCCAGCAGCGTCGGGACGGCTAGCACAGATACGCAGTATTTT.

There are a few counts of this clonotype. This rearrangement joins TRBV6-4 to TRBJ2-1, with 11 bases that match TRBD2. The germline V gene encodes CDR1 MRHNA and CDR2 SNTAGT. With 0 bases clipped from V and 4 bases from J, the junction kept 2 bases outside the gene matches. This CDR3 is built from 16 residues. CDR3 loop: CASSDSGTSGYNEQFF. The CDR3 bases are TGTGCCAGCAGTGACTCCGGGACTAGCGGTTACAATGAGCAGTTCTTC.

The chain combines TRBV5-1 with TRBJ1-1; 8 bases match TRBD1. Germline CDR1 SGHRS, CDR2 YFSETQ. Trimming removed 4 bases from V and 5 bases from J; junction bases left unmatched: 7. The CDR3 sequence is 14 residues long. DNA of the CDR3: TGCGCCAGCAGCGCAGGGGGCGTGAGGACTGAAGCTTTCTTT. This codes for CASSAGGVRTEAFF.

This chain connects TRBV5-1 to TRBJ1-1; D not certain. Germline loops: CDR1 SGHRS, CDR2 YFSETQ. The CDR3 covers 14 residues. V was cut by 4 bases and J by 1 base, with 11 bases left in between. Here the CDR3 reads CASSKGVGNTEAFF. The CDR3, as DNA: TGCGCCAGCAGCAAGGGCGTTGGGAACACTGAAGCTTTCTTT.

The table lists this clonotype with a few counts. Relative to the germline gene, one junction end is altered; a read error may explain this. This chain uses TRBV20-1 with TRBJ2-7, with D possibly TRBD1 on 6 matching bases. In germline, CDR1 is DFQATT, CDR2 SNEGSKA (reference sequence). This CDR3 has 13 residues. This chain's CDR3 is CRAKGEASYEQYF. The DNA of the CDR3 is TGCCGTGCTAAGGGGGAAGCATCCTACGAGCAGTACTTC.

This clonotype was found a few times. The chain carries TRBV3-1 and TRBJ2-6; no definite D call. The CDR3 loop spans 14 amino acids. Germline V gene sequence: CDR1 LGHDT, CDR2 YNNKEL (reference sequence). Between the trimmed V and J ends, which lost 6 bases and 0 bases, there was a span of 6 bases. The CDR3 protein is CASRPNSGANVLTF. In DNA, the CDR3 is TGTGCCAGCAGACCCAACTCTGGGGCCAACGTCCTGACTTTC.